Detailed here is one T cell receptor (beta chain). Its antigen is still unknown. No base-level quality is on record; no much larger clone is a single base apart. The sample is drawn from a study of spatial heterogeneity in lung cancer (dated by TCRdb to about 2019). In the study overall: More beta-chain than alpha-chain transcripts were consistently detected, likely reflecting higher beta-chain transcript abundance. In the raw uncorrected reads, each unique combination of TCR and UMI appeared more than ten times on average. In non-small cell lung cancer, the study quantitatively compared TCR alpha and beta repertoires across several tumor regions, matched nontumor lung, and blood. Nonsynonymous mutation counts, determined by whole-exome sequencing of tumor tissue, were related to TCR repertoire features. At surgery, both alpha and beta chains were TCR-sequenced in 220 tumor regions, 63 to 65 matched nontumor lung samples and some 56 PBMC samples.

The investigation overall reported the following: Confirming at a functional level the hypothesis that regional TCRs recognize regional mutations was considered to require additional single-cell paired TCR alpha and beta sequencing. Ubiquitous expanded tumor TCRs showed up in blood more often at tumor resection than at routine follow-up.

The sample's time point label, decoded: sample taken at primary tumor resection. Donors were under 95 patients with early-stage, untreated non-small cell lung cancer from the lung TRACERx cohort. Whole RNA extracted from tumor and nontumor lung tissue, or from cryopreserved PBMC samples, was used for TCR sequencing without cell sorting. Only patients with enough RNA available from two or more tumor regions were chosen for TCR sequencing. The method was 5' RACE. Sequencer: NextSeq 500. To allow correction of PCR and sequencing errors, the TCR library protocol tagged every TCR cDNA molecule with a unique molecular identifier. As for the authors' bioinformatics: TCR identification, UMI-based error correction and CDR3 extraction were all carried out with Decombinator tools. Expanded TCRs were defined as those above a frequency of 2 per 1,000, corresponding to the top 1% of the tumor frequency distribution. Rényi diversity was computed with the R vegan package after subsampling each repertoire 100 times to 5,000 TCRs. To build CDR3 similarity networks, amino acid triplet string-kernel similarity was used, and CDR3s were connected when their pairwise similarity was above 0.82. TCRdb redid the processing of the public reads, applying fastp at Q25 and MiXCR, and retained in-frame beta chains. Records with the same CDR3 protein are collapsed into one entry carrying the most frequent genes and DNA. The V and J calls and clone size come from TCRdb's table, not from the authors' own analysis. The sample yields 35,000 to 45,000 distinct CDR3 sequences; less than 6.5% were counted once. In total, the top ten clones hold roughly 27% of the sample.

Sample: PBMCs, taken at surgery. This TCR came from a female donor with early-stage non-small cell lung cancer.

The sequenced DNA: TGTGCCATCAGTGACACAGGGGATGGCTACACCTTC. The encoded protein is CAISDTGDGYTF. Here the chain combines TRBV10-3 and TRBJ1-2; the central 7 bases match TRBD1. The CDR3 measures 12 amino acids from cysteine to phenylalanine. The only DNA kept is the CDR3, 36 bases in frame from the first base. V is pruned by 3 bases and J by 6 bases, leaving 1 base of the junction without a gene match. Reading the germline V gene gives CDR1 ENHRY and CDR2 SYGVKD.